A single T cell receptor beta chain is shown here with its context. This clonotype was seen repeatedly, ten times or more. What antigen it recognizes has not been identified. Per-nucleotide qualities are absent, and no much larger clonotype sits a single base away. From a lookup of the germline V gene, CDR1 and CDR2 are MDHEN and SYDVKM. Including cysteine and phenylalanine, the CDR3 has 17 amino acids. Just CDR3 DNA is preserved here, 51 bases in frame from base 1. Trimming accounts for 6 bases at V and 0 bases at J, while the number of junction bases matched to no gene is 10. The sample originates from a study of immune heterogeneity within non-small cell lung tumors (dated by TCRdb to between 2018 and 2020). In the study overall: By histology, the tumors were a few squamous cell carcinomas, around 10 non-squamous carcinomas and 1 tumor not otherwise specified. For mutant peptides 8 to 11 amino acids long, netMHCpan-3.0 predicted neoantigen binding to the HLA alleles of each patient. To examine intratumoral immune heterogeneity, the study used whole-exome sequencing, RNA-seq and TCR beta repertoire sequencing on multiple spatially distinct regions of each NSCLC tumor. TCR repertoire analysis included 57 tumor loci from about 15 patients, whereas transcriptome data included only 40 to 45 loci from around twelve patients. General findings and caveats noted by the study authors: Within a patient, identical dominant CDR3B clonotypes were found to recur across loci, yet unique high-frequency clones were also harbored in different tumor locations. A moderate positive correlation (R 0.3 to 0.35), which was statistically significant, linked local T-cell repertoire clonality to local tumor mutational burden. Individual patients mostly had different high-frequency TCR beta clonotypes.

Genomic DNA was extracted from bulk tumor tissue and used as the TCR template, and around 600 ng gDNA was amplified per sample. During surgery, multiple biopsies were taken from each primary tumor and placed as far apart as possible within the tumor mass. Patients in the study cohort, which was described as untreated, were newly diagnosed NSCLC cases going through curative surgery. The samples came from under 19 patients with newly diagnosed non-small cell lung cancer who were having surgery intended to be curative. A couple of independent pathologists reviewed the resected tumor masses. Sequencing was performed only on DNA and RNA samples of high quality. The TCR beta CDR3 region was amplified with a multiplex PCR system, in which a first round of about 10 cycles was run using 32 V-gene forward and 13 J-gene reverse primers. The first PCR round was done with a QIAGEN Multiplex PCR Kit, and the primer sequences were filed in Chinese patent CN105087789A. In a second PCR round, Illumina universal primers were added with the Phusion High-Fidelity PCR Kit. The TCR libraries underwent paired-end sequencing with a read length of 151 bp on the Illumina HiSeq X Ten platform. The published analysis was carried out like this. Reads lacking multiplex PCR primers were removed with Cutadapt, read pairs were merged with PEAR, and CDR3 regions were called with MiXCR default settings. Shannon entropy measured repertoire diversity, and clonality was calculated as one minus the Shannon entropy divided by the ln of the count of productive unique sequences. Clonotypes present at frequencies of at least 0.5% were defined as dominant or high-frequency T-cell clones. The public sequencing data were trimmed at Q25 with fastp and processed into clonotypes with MiXCR by TCRdb, which kept only in-frame beta chains. Entries that share a CDR3 protein sequence are merged under the most common genes and DNA. The authors' filters were not applied to this entry. For this sample there are some 10,000 distinct CDR3 sequences; about 25% appear just once. The ten largest clones take up over 10% of the sample.

The rearrangement joined TRBV28 to TRBJ1-4, and 7 bases in between align with TRBD1. This clonotype originated in a man aged 50-60 years with non-small cell lung cancer. The sequenced material came from lung tumor tissue. The sequenced DNA: TGTGCCAGCAGCAACGTCCGGGACAGTGCAACTAATGAAAAACTGTTTTTT. Its translation is CASSNVRDSATNEKLFF. This CDR3, with the reference TRBV28 and TRBJ1-4 proteins standing in past its ends, gives the full variable domain DVKVTQSSRYLVKRTGEKVFLECVQDMDHENMFWYRQDPGLGLRLIYFSYDVKMKEKGDIPEGYSVSREKKERFSLILESASTNQTSMYLCASSNVRDSATNEKLFFGSGTQLSVL.